This T cell receptor beta chain stems from a study of T cells in Graves' hyperthyroidism and ophthalmopathy. The investigators amplified TCR beta CDR3 regions from RNA transcripts. In the first-round RT-PCR of the TCR CDR3, the HTBI primer set was used. TCRdb re-called the multiplex PCR reads with MiXCR, one entry per CDR3 protein. Of nearly 600,000 distinct CDR3 sequences listed, about 14% are singletons. Study-level results: A median roughly 6.6 months before onset, the model predicted ophthalmopathy.

The V end was cut by 5 bases, the J end by 2 bases, with 13 bases between. The germline CDR1 and CDR2 sequences are MNHEY and SVGEGT. CDR3 length: 15 amino acids. Patients between 18 and 65 years old had hyperthyroidism, newly diagnosed and lasting under 2 months. PBMCs were obtained from 10 ml fresh peripheral blood. This clonotype appeared many times. The antigen is undetermined. V usage is TRBV6-2 or TRBV6-3 and J usage is TRBJ1-5; D possibly corresponds to TRBD1 (5 bases). Sequencing was performed on blood. The TCR sequence derives from a woman in her 30s with Graves' hyperthyroidism that later progressed to Graves' ophthalmopathy. The CDR3 sequence is CASSPGRNGNQPQHF. Written as DNA, the CDR3 is TGTGCCAGCAGTCCAGGGCGGAATGGCAATCAGCCCCAGCATTTT.